These 22 T cell receptor beta chains originate from one sample sequenced in a study of glioma-infiltrating T cells. Using RNA template, CDR3s of TCR alpha and beta were amplified with iRepertoire arm-PCR. One entry per CDR3 protein results from TCRdb running MiXCR on the multiplex PCR reads. The table has over 70,000 distinct CDR3 sequences, less than 30% seen once. Sequenced: glioma tissue, nonneoplastic brain tissue, or PBMCs (not recorded which). These receptors all come from a human donor with low-grade glioma or glioblastoma, undergoing nonglioma brain surgery, or in good health (not recorded which).

The V gene is TRBV5-5, the J gene TRBJ2-1, with 9 bases fitting TRBD2. CDR3 length: 17 amino acids. J gave up 4 bases and V 4 bases, and 12 bases lay outside the gene matches. Germline V gene lookup returns CDR1 SGHKS and CDR2 YYEKEE (reference sequence). The CDR3 region is CASSGYKGLALYNEQFF. As DNA, the CDR3 is TGTGCCAGCAGCGGGTATAAGGGACTAGCCCTGTACAATGAGCAGTTCTTC. Variable domain in full (rest from reference TRBV5-5 and TRBJ2-1): DAGVTQSPTHLIKTRGQQVTLRCSPISGHKSVSWYQQVLGQGPQFIFQYYEKEERGRGNFPDRFSARQFPNYSSELNVNALLLGDSALYLCASSGYKGLALYNEQFFGPGTRLTVL.

As to this clonotype: Its ends do not fully match the called genes, so a read error is possible. The V and J genes are TRBV11-2 and TRBJ2-5, with D unresolved. This CDR3 comprises 14 residues. Germline V gene lookup returns CDR1 SGHAT and CDR2 FQNNGV. CDR3 nucleotides: TGTACCAGCAGCTTATCCAGAGCCTACAATGAGCAGTACTTC. As protein: CTSSLSRAYNEQYF.

This clonotype was detected ten times or more. The chain is built from TRBV5-1 and TRBJ1-1, with D perhaps TRBD1 (5 bases). V lost 4 bases, J lost 1 base, and 11 bases lay in between. Germline CDR1 and CDR2: SGHRS and YFSETQ. CDR3 length: 14 residues. CDR3 coding DNA: TGCGCCAGCAGCCCGATCAGGGAGAACACTGAAGCTTTCTTT. The encoded protein is CASSPIRENTEAFF.

This clonotype was counted ten times or more. The chain carries TRBV10-3 and TRBJ2-5, with 13 nucleotides matching TRBD2. The germline V gene has CDR1 ENHRY and CDR2 SYGVKD. The V and J ends lost 6 bases and 5 bases, in that order; junction bases with no gene match: 6. This CDR3 comprises 15 residues. The CDR3 is CAIRGTSGDLETQYF. CDR3 sequence (DNA): TGTGCCATCAGGGGGACTAGCGGGGATTTGGAGACCCAGTACTTC.

This rearrangement joins TRBV5-5 to TRBJ1-1, with D possibly TRBD1 on 5 matching bases. V lost 4 bases, J lost 1 base, and 11 bases lay in between. The germline CDR1 and CDR2 sequences are SGHKS and YYEKEE (reference sequence). This CDR3 contains 14 residues. CDR3 protein: CASSLNGGNTEAFF. CDR3 nucleotides: TGTGCCAGCAGCCTTAACGGGGGGAACACTGAAGCTTTCTTT.

The V and J genes are TRBV3-1 and TRBJ2-1, with 9 bases fitting TRBD2. The J segment lost 9 bases and the V segment lost 1 base, leaving 7 bases of the junction unmatched. The germline V gene has CDR1 LGHDT and CDR2 YNNKEL (reference sequence). This CDR3 is built from 15 residues. In DNA form, the CDR3 reads TGTGCCAGCAGCCAAGCAGGCGGGGGGGCCGTTGAGCAGTTCTTC. Its protein product is CASSQAGGGAVEQFF.

This chain links TRBV14 with TRBJ2-3; D call uncertain. The germline V gene has CDR1 SGHDN and CDR2 FVKESK. This CDR3 spans 16 amino acids. The V end lost 6 bases, the J end lost 2 bases, and 18 bases lay between the germline ends. This CDR3 reads CASSVLGSRLTDTQYF. In nucleotides, the CDR3 is TGTGCCAGCAGTGTTTTGGGGTCCCGCCTCACAGATACGCAGTATTTT.

This clonotype showed up just a few times. The chain is built from TRBV5-1 and TRBJ1-3, with no clear D. There are 13 residues in the CDR3. Trimming left V 3 bases short and J 2 bases short, with 6 bases between. The V gene's germline CDR1 is SGHRS and CDR2 YFSETQ. CDR3 protein: CASSSDPGNTIYF. CDR3 bases: TGCGCCAGCAGCTCTGACCCTGGAAACACCATATATTTT.

This clonotype was found a few times. V is TRBV7-9 and J is TRBJ1-1; the D is unclear. V lost 1 base, J lost 1 base, and 7 bases lay in between. CDR1 is SEHNR, CDR2 FQNEAQ, per germline (reference sequence). The CDR3 is made up of 14 amino acids. The CDR3 DNA is TGTGCCAGCAGCTTAGTCGGCTCGAACACTGAAGCTTTCTTT. Its protein product is CASSLVGSNTEAFF.

This clonotype was counted many times. CDR3 region: CASSNRVREKLFF. The CDR3 bases are TGTGCCAGCAGCAACAGGGTTAGGGAAAAACTGTTTTTT. The chain carries TRBV7-2 and TRBJ1-4, with a tentative D call TRBD1 (6 bases). Trimming removed 5 bases at V and 8 bases at J, with 12 bases between. The germline gives CDR1 SGHTA, CDR2 FQGNSA. The CDR3 loop spans 13 amino acids.

This clonotype was observed a handful of times. This may stem from a read error, because a much larger clone lies one nucleotide away. V gene TRBV2 combines with J gene TRBJ1-1; 9 bases line up with TRBD1. The CDR3 totals 14 residues. CDR1 and CDR2 (germline): SNHLY, FYNNEI. DNA for the CDR3: TGTGCCAGCAGGAACAGGGGGCGGAACACTAAAGCTTTCTTT. Translated: CASRNRGRNTKAFF.

The gene calls are TRBV29-1 and TRBJ1-3; D is ambiguous. Germline CDR1 is SQVTM and CDR2 is ANQGSEA. The CDR3 runs 12 residues. The germline V and J ends were trimmed by 7 bases and 4 bases, with 11 bases remaining between them. CDR3 loop: CSAAGRGNTIYF. The CDR3 nucleotides are TGCAGCGCCGCGGGGAGAGGAAACACCATATATTTT. Looking up the rest from reference TRBV29-1 and TRBJ1-3 gives the full variable domain: SAVISQKPSRDICQRGTSLTIQCQVDSQVTMMFWYRQQPGQSLTLIATANQGSEATYESGFVIDKFPISRPNLTFSTLTVSNMSPEDSSIYLCSAAGRGNTIYFGEGSWLTVV.

Comment on this clonotype: This may be a read error: a much more frequent sequence differs by one nucleotide. The gene calls are TRBV2 and TRBJ2-5; TRBD2 matches at 13 bases. Germline V gene sequence: CDR1 SNHLY, CDR2 FYNNEI. The CDR3 length is 15 residues. With 5 bases clipped from V and 11 bases from J, the junction kept 11 bases outside the gene matches. DNA of the CDR3: TGTGCCAGCAGTCGAACTAGCGGGAGGGCAGATGAGCAGTACTTC. Its protein product is CASSRTSGRADEQYF.

This clonotype was detected ten times or more. The chain combines TRBV10-3 with TRBJ2-7, with D tentatively TRBD2 (5 bases). CDR1 and CDR2 (germline): ENHRY, SYGVKD. The CDR3 has 14 residues. The V gene lost 4 bases and the J gene lost 3 bases, with 13 bases spanning the gap. The CDR3 spells CAISGPTGDYEQYF. In DNA, the CDR3 is TGTGCCATCAGTGGCCCCACCGGGGACTACGAGCAGTACTTC.

This chain links TRBV19 with TRBJ2-7, with D perhaps matching TRBD1 or TRBD2 (5 bases each). Trimming removed 5 bases from V and 0 bases from J, with 11 bases in between. The length of the CDR3 is 14 residues. CDR1 is LNHDA, CDR2 SQIVND, per germline (reference sequence). The CDR3 reads CASSWDRLSYEQYF. DNA for the CDR3: TGTGCCAGTAGTTGGGACCGCCTCTCCTACGAGCAGTACTTC.

To note about this clonotype: It may be a read error: a sequence one base away is much more abundant. The chain couples TRBV25-1 to TRBJ2-1; D might be TRBD1 (5 bases). The CDR3 runs to 17 residues. V gave up 4 bases and J gave up 3 bases, with 19 bases separating them. Germline values: CDR1 MGHDK, CDR2 SYGVNS. The chain's CDR3 is CASSAPRIRTLYNEQFF. DNA of the CDR3: TGTGCCAGCAGTGCCCCGAGGATACGGACACTCTACAATGAGCAGTTCTTC.

The chain joins TRBV19 to TRBJ1-2; D is possibly TRBD1 (5 bases). V lost 1 base to trimming and J lost 2 bases, with 11 bases between them. Germline loops: CDR1 LNHDA, CDR2 SQIVND (reference sequence). The CDR3 runs to 15 residues. The CDR3 DNA sequence: TGTGCCAGTAGTATAGGACGGGGACCCAACTATGGCTACACCTTC. Translation: CASSIGRGPNYGYTF. Combining the CDR3 with reference TRBV19 and TRBJ1-2 gives the whole variable domain DGGITQSPKYLFRKEGQNVTLSCEQNLNHDAMYWYRQDPGQGLRLIYYSQIVNDFQKGDIAEGYSVSREKKESFPLTVTSAQKNPTAFYLCASSIGRGPNYGYTFGSGTRLTVV.

This clonotype was recorded many times. The chain links TRBV20-1 to TRBJ2-3; D tentatively reads TRBD1 or TRBD2 (5 bases each). Germline lookup yields CDR1 DFQATT and CDR2 SNEGSKA (reference sequence). CDR3 length equals 14 residues. V dropped 3 bases and J dropped 2 bases, with 12 bases sitting between them. CDR3: CSARGVANTDTQYF. CDR3 in DNA: TGCAGTGCTAGGGGGGTGGCGAACACAGATACGCAGTATTTT.

Concerning this clonotype itself: A read error may explain this, as a much larger clone is one base away. The chain is built from TRBV20-1 and TRBJ2-1; D might be TRBD1 (6 bases). Germline assignment: CDR1 DFQATT and CDR2 SNEGSKA (reference sequence). The CDR3 loop spans 15 amino acids. For the CDR3, the DNA is TGCAGTGCTAGAGGCGACTCGGGACACCCCCTTTTCCAGAACTTC. It specifies CSARGDSGHPLFQNF.

This clonotype came up many times. This chain connects TRBV12-3 or TRBV12-4 to TRBJ1-1, with TRBD1 identical over 11 bases. The length of the CDR3 is 14 residues. V shed 0 bases, J shed 9 bases, and the junction held 3 bases outside the gene matches. The CDR3 nucleotides are TGTGCCAGCAGTTTAGCGGGACAGGGGGTTCAAGCTTTCTTT. It encodes CASSLAGQGVQAFF.

CDR3 residues: CASSEMDSQETQYF. DNA of the CDR3: TGCGCCAGCAGCGAGATGGACAGCCAAGAGACCCAGTACTTC. The chain recombines TRBV5-1 with TRBJ2-5, with a weak D call TRBD1 (6 bases). Trimming removed 4 bases at V and 1 base at J, with 11 bases between. Germline V CDR1 and CDR2: SGHRS, YFSETQ. This CDR3 has 14 amino acids.

V gene TRBV5-1 combines with J gene TRBJ2-5; a weak D match, TRBD2 (5 bases). Germline V CDR1 and CDR2: SGHRS, YFSETQ. The germline V and J ends were trimmed by 2 bases and 2 bases, with 10 bases remaining between them. The CDR3 length is 14 residues. This CDR3 reads CASSFGETQETQYF. CDR3 nucleotides: TGCGCCAGCAGCTTTGGGGAGACGCAAGAGACCCAGTACTTC.